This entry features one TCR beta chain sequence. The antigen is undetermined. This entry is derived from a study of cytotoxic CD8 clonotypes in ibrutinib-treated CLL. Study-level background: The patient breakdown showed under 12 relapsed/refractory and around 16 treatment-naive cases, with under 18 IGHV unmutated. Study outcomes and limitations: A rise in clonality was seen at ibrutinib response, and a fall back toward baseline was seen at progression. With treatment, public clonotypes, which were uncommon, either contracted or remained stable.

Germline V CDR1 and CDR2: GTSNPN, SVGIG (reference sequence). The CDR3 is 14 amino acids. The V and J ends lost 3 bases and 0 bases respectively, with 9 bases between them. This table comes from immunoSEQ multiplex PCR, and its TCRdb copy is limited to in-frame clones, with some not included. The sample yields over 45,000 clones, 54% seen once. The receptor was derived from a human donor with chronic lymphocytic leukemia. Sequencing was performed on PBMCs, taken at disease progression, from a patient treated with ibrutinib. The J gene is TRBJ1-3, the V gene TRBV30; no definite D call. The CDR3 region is CAWRLRNSGNTIYF. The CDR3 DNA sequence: TGTGCCTGGAGGTTAAGGAACTCTGGAAACACCATATATTTT.